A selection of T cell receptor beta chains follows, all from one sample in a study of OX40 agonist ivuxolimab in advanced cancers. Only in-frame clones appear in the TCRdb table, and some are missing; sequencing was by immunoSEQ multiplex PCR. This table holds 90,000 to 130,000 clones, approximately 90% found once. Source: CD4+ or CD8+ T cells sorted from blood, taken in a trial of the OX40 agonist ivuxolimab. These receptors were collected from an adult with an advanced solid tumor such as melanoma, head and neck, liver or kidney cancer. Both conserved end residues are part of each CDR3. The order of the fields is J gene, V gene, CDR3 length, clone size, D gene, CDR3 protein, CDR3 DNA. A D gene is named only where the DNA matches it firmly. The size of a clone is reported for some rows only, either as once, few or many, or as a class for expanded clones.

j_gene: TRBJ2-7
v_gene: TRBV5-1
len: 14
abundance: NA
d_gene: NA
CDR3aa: CASSLGRTSYEQYF
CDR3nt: TGCGCCAGCAGCCTGGGACGGACGTCCTACGAGCAGTACTTC

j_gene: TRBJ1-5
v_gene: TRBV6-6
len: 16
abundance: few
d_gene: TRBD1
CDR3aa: CASSSDRGSGNQPQHF
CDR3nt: TGTGCCAGCAGTAGCGACAGGGGCAGTGGCAATCAGCCCCAGCATTTT

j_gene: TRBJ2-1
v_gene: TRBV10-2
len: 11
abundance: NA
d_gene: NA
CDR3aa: CASLLINEQFF
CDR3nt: TGCGCCAGCCTCCTTATAAATGAGCAGTTCTTC

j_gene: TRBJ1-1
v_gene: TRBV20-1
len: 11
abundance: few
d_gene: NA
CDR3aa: CSQRENTEAFF
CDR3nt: TGCAGCCAGCGGGAGAACACTGAAGCTTTCTTT

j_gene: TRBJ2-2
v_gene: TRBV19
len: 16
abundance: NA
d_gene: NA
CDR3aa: CASSIDQGRGTGELFF
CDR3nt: TGTGCCAGTAGTATAGACCAGGGGCGGGGCACCGGGGAGCTGTTTTTT

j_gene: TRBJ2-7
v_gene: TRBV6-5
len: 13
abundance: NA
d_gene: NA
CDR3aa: CASSQGQNYEQYF
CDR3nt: TGTGCCAGCAGCCAGGGACAAAACTACGAGCAGTACTTC

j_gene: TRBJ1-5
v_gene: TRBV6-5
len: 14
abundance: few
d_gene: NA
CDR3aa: CASSHDRGGQPQHF
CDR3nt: TGTGCCAGCAGCCACGACCGGGGTGGACAGCCCCAGCATTTT

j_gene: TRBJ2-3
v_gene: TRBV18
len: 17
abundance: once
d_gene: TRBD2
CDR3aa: CASSPNGLAGGSDTQYF
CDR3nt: TGTGCCAGCTCACCCAACGGGCTAGCGGGGGGATCAGATACGCAGTATTTT

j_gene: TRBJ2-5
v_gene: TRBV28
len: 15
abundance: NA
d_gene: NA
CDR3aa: CASSGGGQGGETQYF
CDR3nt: TGTGCCAGCAGTGGCGGAGGGCAGGGCGGGGAGACCCAGTACTTC

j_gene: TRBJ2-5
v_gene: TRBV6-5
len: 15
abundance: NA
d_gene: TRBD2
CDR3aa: CASSSPSGGQETQYF
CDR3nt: TGTGCCAGCAGTTCCCCTAGCGGGGGACAAGAGACCCAGTACTTC

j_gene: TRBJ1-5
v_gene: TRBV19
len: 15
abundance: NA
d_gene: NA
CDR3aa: CASSKGVDSNQPQHF
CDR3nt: TGTGCCAGTAGTAAGGGGGTGGATAGCAATCAGCCCCAGCATTTT

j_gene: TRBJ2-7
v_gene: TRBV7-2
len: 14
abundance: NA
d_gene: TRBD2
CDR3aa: CASTTSSGPYEQYF
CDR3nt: TGTGCCAGCACCACATCTAGCGGGCCCTACGAGCAGTACTTC

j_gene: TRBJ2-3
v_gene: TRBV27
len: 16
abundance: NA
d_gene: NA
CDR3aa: CASSLGTPLGTDTQYF
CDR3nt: TGTGCCAGCAGTCTCGGGACTCCACTTGGCACAGATACGCAGTATTTT

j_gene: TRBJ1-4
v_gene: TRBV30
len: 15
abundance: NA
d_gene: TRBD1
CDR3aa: CAWSPRQGANEKLFF
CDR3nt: TGTGCCTGGAGTCCCCGACAGGGGGCTAATGAAAAACTGTTTTTT

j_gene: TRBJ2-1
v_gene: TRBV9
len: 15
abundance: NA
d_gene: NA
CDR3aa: CASSVASSGAGEQFF
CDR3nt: TGTGCCAGCAGCGTAGCGAGTTCGGGGGCCGGTGAGCAGTTCTTC

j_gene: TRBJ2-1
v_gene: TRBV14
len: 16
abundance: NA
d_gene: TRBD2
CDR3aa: CASSHQTSGWYSSQVF
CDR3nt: TGTGCCAGCAGCCATCAGACTAGCGGGTGGTATTCGTCACAGGTCTTC

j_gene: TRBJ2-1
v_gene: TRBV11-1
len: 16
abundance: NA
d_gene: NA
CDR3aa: CASSQMGSRGHNEQFF
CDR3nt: TGTGCCAGCAGCCAGATGGGTAGTCGGGGCCACAATGAGCAGTTCTTC

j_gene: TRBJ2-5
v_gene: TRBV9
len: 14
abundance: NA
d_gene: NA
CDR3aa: CASSDGTHQETQYF
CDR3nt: TGTGCCAGCAGCGATGGGACTCACCAAGAGACCCAGTACTTC

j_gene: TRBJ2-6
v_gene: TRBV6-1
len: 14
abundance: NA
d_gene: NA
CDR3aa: CASTLGSGANVLTF
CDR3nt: TGTGCCAGTACGCTTGGCTCTGGGGCCAACGTCCTGACTTTC

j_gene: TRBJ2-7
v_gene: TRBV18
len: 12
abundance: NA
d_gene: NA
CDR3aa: CASSPQDYEQYF
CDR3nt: TGTGCCAGCTCACCACAGGATTACGAGCAGTACTTC

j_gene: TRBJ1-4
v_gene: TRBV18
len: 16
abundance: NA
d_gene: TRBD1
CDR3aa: CASSADRDPTNEKLFF
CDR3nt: TGTGCCAGCTCAGCGGACAGGGATCCAACTAATGAAAAACTGTTTTTT

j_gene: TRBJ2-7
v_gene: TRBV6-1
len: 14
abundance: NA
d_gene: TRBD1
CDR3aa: CASSGQGGQSEQYF
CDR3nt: TGTGCCAGCAGTGGACAGGGGGGCCAGTCCGAGCAGTACTTC

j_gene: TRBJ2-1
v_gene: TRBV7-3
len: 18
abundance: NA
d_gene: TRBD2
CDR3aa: CASSLTRAGGSSYNEQFF
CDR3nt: TGTGCCAGCAGCTTAACGCGAGCGGGAGGGAGCTCCTACAATGAGCAGTTCTTC

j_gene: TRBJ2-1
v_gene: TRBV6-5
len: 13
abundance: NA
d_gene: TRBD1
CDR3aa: CASSKSQGARGFF
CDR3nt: TGTGCCAGCAGTAAATCACAGGGGGCCCGGGGGTTCTTC

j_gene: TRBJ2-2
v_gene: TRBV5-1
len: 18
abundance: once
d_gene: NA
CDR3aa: CASSLVSPGQSNTGELFF
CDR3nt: TGCGCCAGCAGCTTGGTAAGCCCGGGCCAGAGCAACACCGGGGAGCTGTTTTTT

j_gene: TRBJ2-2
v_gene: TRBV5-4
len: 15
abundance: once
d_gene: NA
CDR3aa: CASSIRAGANGELFF
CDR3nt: TGTGCCAGCAGCATCCGGGCAGGTGCTAACGGGGAGCTGTTTTTT

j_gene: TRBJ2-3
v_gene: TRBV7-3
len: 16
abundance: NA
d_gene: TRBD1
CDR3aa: CASSLNAGTGADTQYF
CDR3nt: TGTGCCAGCAGCCTCAACGCCGGGACAGGGGCAGATACGCAGTATTTT

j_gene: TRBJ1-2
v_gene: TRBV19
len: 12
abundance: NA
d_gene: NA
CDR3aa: CASRKDSYGYTF
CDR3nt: TGTGCCAGTAGGAAAGACTCCTATGGCTACACCTTC

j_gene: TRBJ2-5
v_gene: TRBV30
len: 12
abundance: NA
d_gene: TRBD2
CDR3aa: CAWSVGEGTQYF
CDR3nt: TGTGCCTGGAGCGTGGGGGAGGGGACCCAGTACTTC

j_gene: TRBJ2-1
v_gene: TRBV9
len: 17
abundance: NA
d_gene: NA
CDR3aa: CASSSRGRGSSYNEQFF
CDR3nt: TGTGCCAGCAGCTCAAGAGGTCGGGGTAGCTCCTACAATGAGCAGTTCTTC

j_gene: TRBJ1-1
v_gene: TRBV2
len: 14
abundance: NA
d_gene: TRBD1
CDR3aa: CASGLGQTNTEAFF
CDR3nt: TGTGCCAGCGGACTGGGACAGACTAACACTGAAGCTTTCTTT

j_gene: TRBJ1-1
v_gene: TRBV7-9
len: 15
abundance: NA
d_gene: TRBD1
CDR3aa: CASSHPGQGSTEAFF
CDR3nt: TGTGCCAGCAGCCACCCGGGACAGGGGAGCACTGAAGCTTTCTTT

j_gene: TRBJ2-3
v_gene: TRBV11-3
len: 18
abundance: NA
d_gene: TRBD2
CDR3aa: CASSLGLAGAGGTDTQYF
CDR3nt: TGTGCCAGCAGCTTGGGGCTAGCGGGGGCCGGGGGCACAGATACGCAGTATTTT

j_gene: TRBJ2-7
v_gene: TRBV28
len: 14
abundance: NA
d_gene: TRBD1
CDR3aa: CASRSGTGKAEQYF
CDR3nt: TGTGCCAGCAGAAGCGGGACAGGGAAGGCCGAGCAGTACTTC

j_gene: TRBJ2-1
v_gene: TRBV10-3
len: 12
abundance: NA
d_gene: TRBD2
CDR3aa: CAIRGEAGMQFF
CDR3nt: TGTGCCATCAGGGGGGAAGCGGGGATGCAGTTCTTC

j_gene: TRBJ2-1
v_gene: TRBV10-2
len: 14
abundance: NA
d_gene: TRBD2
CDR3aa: CASSSSGGANEQFF
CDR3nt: TGCGCCAGCAGTTCCAGCGGGGGGGCAAATGAGCAGTTCTTC

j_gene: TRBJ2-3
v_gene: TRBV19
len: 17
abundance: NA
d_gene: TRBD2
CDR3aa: CASSMGASRELTDTQYF
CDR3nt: TGTGCCAGTAGTATGGGTGCGTCGCGGGAGCTGACAGATACGCAGTATTTT

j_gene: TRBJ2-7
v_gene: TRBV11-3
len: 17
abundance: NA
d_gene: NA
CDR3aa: CASSLDLGGTIGGEQYF
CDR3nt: TGTGCCAGCAGCTTAGATCTGGGCGGCACAATTGGGGGCGAGCAGTACTTC

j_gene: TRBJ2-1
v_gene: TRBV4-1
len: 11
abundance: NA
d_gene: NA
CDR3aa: CASSPLDEQFF
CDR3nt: TGCGCCAGCAGCCCACTGGATGAGCAGTTCTTC

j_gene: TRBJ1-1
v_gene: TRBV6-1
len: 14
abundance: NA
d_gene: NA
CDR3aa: CASSGGSGGTEAFF
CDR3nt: TGTGCCAGCAGTGGGGGCAGCGGCGGCACTGAAGCTTTCTTT

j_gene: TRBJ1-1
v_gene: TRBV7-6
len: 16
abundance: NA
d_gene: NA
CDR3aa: CASSLSQPGLGTEAFF
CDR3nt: TGTGCCAGCAGCTTAAGTCAGCCGGGATTAGGGACTGAAGCTTTCTTT

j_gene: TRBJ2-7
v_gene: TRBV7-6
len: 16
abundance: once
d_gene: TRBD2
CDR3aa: CASSLGTSGGPKEQYF
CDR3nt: TGTGCCAGCAGCTTAGGAACTAGCGGGGGGCCAAAGGAGCAGTACTTC

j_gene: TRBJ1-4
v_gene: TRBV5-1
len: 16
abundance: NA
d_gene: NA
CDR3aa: CASREVIQGAQGKLFF
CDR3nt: TGCGCCAGCAGGGAAGTCATACAGGGAGCCCAGGGAAAACTGTTTTTT

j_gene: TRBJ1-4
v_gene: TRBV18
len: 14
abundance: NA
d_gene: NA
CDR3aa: CASSPTRGEEKLFF
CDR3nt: TGTGCCAGCTCACCGACCAGGGGAGAAGAAAAACTGTTTTTT

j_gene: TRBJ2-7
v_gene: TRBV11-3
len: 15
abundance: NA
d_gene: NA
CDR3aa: CASSHGFGAGGEQYF
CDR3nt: TGTGCCAGCAGCCACGGATTCGGAGCCGGTGGCGAGCAGTACTTC

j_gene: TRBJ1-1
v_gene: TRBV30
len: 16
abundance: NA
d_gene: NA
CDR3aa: CAWTRGAGASNTEAFF
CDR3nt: TGTGCCTGGACCCGGGGCGCAGGGGCTTCGAACACTGAAGCTTTCTTT

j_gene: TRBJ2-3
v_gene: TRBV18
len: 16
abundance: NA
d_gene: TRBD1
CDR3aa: CASSPRRQGGTDTQYF
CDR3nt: TGTGCCAGCTCACCTAGACGACAGGGTGGCACAGATACGCAGTATTTT

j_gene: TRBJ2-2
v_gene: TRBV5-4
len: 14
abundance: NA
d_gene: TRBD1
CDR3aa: CASSLGQGPGELFF
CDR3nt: TGTGCCAGCAGCTTGGGACAGGGACCCGGGGAGCTGTTTTTT

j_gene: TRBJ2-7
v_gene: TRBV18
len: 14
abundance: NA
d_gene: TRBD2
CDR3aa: CASSPEASGLEQYF
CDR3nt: TGTGCCAGCTCACCAGAGGCTAGCGGTCTGGAGCAGTACTTC

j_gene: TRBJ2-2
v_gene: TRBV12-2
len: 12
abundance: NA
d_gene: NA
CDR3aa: CASRLFTGELFF
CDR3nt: TGTGCAAGTCGCTTGTTCACCGGGGAGCTGTTTTTT

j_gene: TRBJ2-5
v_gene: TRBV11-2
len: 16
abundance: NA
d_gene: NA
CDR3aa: CASSLVPQLIQETQYF
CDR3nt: TGTGCCAGCAGCTTAGTCCCCCAACTGATCCAAGAGACCCAGTACTTC

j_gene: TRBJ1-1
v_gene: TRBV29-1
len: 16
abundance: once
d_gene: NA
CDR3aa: CSVEDSPRGGSTEAFF
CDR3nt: TGCAGCGTTGAAGACTCGCCCAGAGGAGGAAGCACTGAAGCTTTCTTT

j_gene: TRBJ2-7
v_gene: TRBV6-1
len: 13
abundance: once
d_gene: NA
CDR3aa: CGTLSRIAYEQYF
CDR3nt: TGTGGAACCTTGTCTCGCATAGCCTACGAGCAGTACTTC

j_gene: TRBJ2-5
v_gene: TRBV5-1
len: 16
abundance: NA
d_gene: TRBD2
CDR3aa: CASSLSAGGYQETQYF
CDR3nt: TGCGCCAGCAGCTTATCGGCGGGGGGGTACCAAGAGACCCAGTACTTC

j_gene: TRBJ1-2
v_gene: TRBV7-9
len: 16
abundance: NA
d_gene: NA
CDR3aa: CASSLVWGTTNYGYTF
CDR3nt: TGTGCCAGCAGCTTAGTGTGGGGAACCACTAACTATGGCTACACCTTC